Following are 12 T cell receptor beta chains from one sample sequenced in a study of breast tumors, draining lymph nodes, adjacent tissues. Axillary draining lymph nodes of breast cancer patients supplied the node samples. Via MiXCR, TCRdb re-called the multiplex PCR reads, giving one row per CDR3 protein. The sample yields approximately 130,000 distinct CDR3 sequences, roughly 20% seen once. The source material was axillary lymph node tissue. These receptors were obtained from a female donor with breast cancer. Some clones in this sample may be carry-over from other donors' samples.

This clonotype was counted ten times or more. The chain combines TRBV13 with TRBJ2-7; the D call may be TRBD1 or TRBD2 (5 bases each). The CDR3 runs 14 residues. CDR1 PRHDT and CDR2 FYEKMQ come from the germline V gene (reference sequence). Trimming left V 4 bases short and J 4 bases short, with 14 bases between. CDR3 sequence: CASSYVGGGYEQYF. Written as DNA, the CDR3 is TGTGCCAGCAGCTACGTTGGGGGTGGGTACGAGCAGTACTTC.

This clonotype has a count of ten or more. The gene calls are TRBV7-2 and TRBJ2-1; the D is unclear. The CDR3 totals 15 residues. V was shortened by 0 bases and J by 2 bases, with 8 bases between the two germline ends. Germline CDR1 and CDR2: SGHTA and FQGNSA. CDR3 sequence (DNA): TGTGCCAGCAGCTTAGCGGCTAGTACCTACAATGAGCAGTTCTTC. Its translation is CASSLAASTYNEQFF.

The sample holds many counts of this clonotype. V usage is TRBV19 and J usage is TRBJ1-4; possibly TRBD1 for D (5 bases). Germline lookup yields CDR1 LNHDA and CDR2 SQIVND (reference sequence). V lost 2 bases to trimming and J lost 6 bases, with 10 bases between them. CDR3 length: 14 amino acids. The DNA of the CDR3 is TGTGCCAGTAGTATATCAGGGACGGATGAAAAACTGTTTTTT. Translation: CASSISGTDEKLFF.

Ten or more counts support this clonotype. This chain uses TRBV6-4 with TRBJ2-1; possibly TRBD1 for D (5 bases). CDR1 MRHNA and CDR2 SNTAGT come from the germline V gene. The CDR3 extends over 13 amino acids. The V end lost 6 bases, the J end lost 4 bases, and 10 bases lay between the germline ends. CDR3 protein: CASSPDSYNEQFF. The CDR3 DNA sequence: TGTGCCAGCAGCCCCGACAGTTACAATGAGCAGTTCTTC.

This clonotype was found many times. The J gene is TRBJ2-7, the V gene TRBV4-2, with D unclear. The germline CDR1 and CDR2 sequences are LGHNA and YNFKEQ. The CDR3 consists of 15 residues. The V gene lost 1 base and the J gene lost 3 bases, with 13 bases spanning the gap. Here the CDR3 DNA reads TGTGCCAGCAGCCAAGCTCTCCCAGCTAGCTACGAGCAGTACTTC. This gives the protein CASSQALPASYEQYF.

This clonotype was detected many times. This chain links TRBV4-1 with TRBJ2-1, with D unclear. V was pared by 0 bases and J by 0 bases, with 6 bases between. This CDR3 contains 15 residues. Germline lookup yields CDR1 MGHRA and CDR2 YSYEKL. This CDR3 reads CASSQDGVSYNEQFF. CDR3 nucleotide sequence: TGCGCCAGCAGCCAAGATGGGGTCTCCTACAATGAGCAGTTCTTC.

This clonotype was seen many times. The J gene is TRBJ2-7, the V gene TRBV3-1; the D is unclear. CDR1 LGHDT and CDR2 YNNKEL come from the germline V gene (reference sequence). The CDR3 length is 11 residues. The V and J ends lost 5 bases and 2 bases respectively, with 4 bases between them. The CDR3 loop reads CASSFAYEQYF. The CDR3 bases are TGTGCCAGCAGCTTCGCCTACGAGCAGTACTTC.

This clonotype was seen repeatedly, ten times or more. This sequence joins TRBV29-1 and TRBJ2-1, with 11 bases aligning to TRBD2. Trimming cost V 7 bases and J 2 bases; bases outside gene matches: 10. This CDR3 has 16 residues. CDR1 is SQVTM, CDR2 ANQGSEA, per germline. The CDR3 sequence is CSGAALSGRAYNEQFF. The CDR3 nucleotides read TGCAGCGGAGCCGCCCTTAGCGGGAGGGCCTACAATGAGCAGTTCTTC.

The table lists this clonotype with many counts. The rearrangement joins TRBV5-1 to TRBJ2-3, with 8 bases fitting TRBD2. The CDR3 contains 16 residues. The J segment lost 2 bases and the V segment lost 5 bases, leaving 10 bases of the junction unmatched. Germline-derived CDR1 and CDR2 are SGHRS and YFSETQ. CDR3 coding DNA: TGCGCCAGCAGACAGGGACTAGTCACTTCCACAGATACGCAGTATTTT. Its translation: CASRQGLVTSTDTQYF.

This clonotype was counted at least ten times. The chain employs TRBV5-6 and TRBJ2-3; no clear D. V lost 4 bases, J lost 1 base, and 13 bases lay in between. Germline V gene lookup returns CDR1 SGHDT and CDR2 YYEEEE. The length of the CDR3 is 15 residues. In DNA form, the CDR3 reads TGTGCCAGCAGCCCTAGGGTGGGCGGCACAGATACGCAGTATTTT. Translated: CASSPRVGGTDTQYF.

A remark on this clonotype: A much more abundant neighbour one base away suggests this may be a read error. CDR3 coding DNA: TGTGCCAGCAGTTTGGGACTAGCGGGAGTCCGGTACAATGAGCAGCTCTTC. It is translated as CASSLGLAGVRYNEQLF. The V gene is TRBV27, the J gene TRBJ2-1; TRBD2 matches at 14 bases. The CDR3 sequence is 17 residues long. The V gene's germline CDR1 is MNHEY and CDR2 SMNVEV (reference sequence).

This clonotype was observed at least ten times. The chain joins TRBV7-2 to TRBJ2-2; no definite D call. V gave up 5 bases and J gave up 1 base, with 8 bases separating them. The V gene's germline CDR1 is SGHTA and CDR2 FQGNSA. This CDR3 is built from 14 residues. In DNA, the CDR3 is TGTGCCAGCAGCCCGCTCAGGAACACCGGGGAGCTGTTTTTT. Amino acid sequence: CASSPLRNTGELFF.